Shown below are 15 T cell receptor beta chains from a single sample sequenced in a study of identical twins. One entry per CDR3 protein, called by TCRdb with MiXCR from the 5' RACE reads. Of about 530,000 distinct CDR3 sequences listed, about a fifth are singletons. Separately, the same data were catalogued under a study of yellow fever vaccine responses in identical twins.

The sample consisted of CD4+ T cells sorted from blood. The receptors originated from a woman younger than 35 in good health.

The chain carries TRBV29-1 and TRBJ1-1; D not resolved. Trimming pared 5 bases from V and 2 bases from J, leaving 15 bases between. Per germline, CDR1 SQVTM and CDR2 ANQGSEA. The CDR3 is made up of 14 amino acids. In DNA, the CDR3 is TGCAGCGTTTTTGGTAGTAACAGCAACACTGAAGCTTTCTTT. Translation gives CSVFGSNSNTEAFF.

The chain joins TRBV5-1 to TRBJ2-2; 8 bases match TRBD1. J was trimmed by 5 bases and V by 3 bases; bases with no gene match: 9. The CDR3 spans 16 residues. Germline V gene data show CDR1 as SGHRS and CDR2 as YFSETQ. As DNA, the CDR3 is TGCGCCAGCAGCTCATCACCAAGACAGGGGACCGGGGAGCTGTTTTTT. This encodes CASSSSPRQGTGELFF.

This clonotype was detected many times. The chain combines TRBV12-3 or TRBV12-4 with TRBJ2-7; perhaps TRBD2 as D (6 bases). The V end lost 8 bases, the J end lost 5 bases, and 22 bases lay between the germline ends. The CDR3 is made up of 15 amino acids. CDR3 in DNA: TGTGCCAGCGCGGGCGGGAACGGATATCCCCACGAGCAGTACTTC. Translating gives CASAGGNGYPHEQYF.

This clonotype was counted a few times. The J gene is TRBJ2-3, the V gene TRBV9; D ambiguous. The germline V gene has CDR1 SGDLS and CDR2 YYNGEE. The CDR3 is made up of 13 amino acids. The V end was cut by 4 bases, the J end by 6 bases, with 12 bases between. CDR3 nucleotide sequence: TGTGCCAGCAGCCCGTTGGGGTTGGATACGCAGTATTTT. Protein product: CASSPLGLDTQYF. The whole variable domain, filled in from reference TRBV9 and TRBJ2-3, reads DSGVTQTPKHLITATGQRVTLRCSPRSGDLSVYWYQQSLDQGLQFLIQYYNGEERAKGNILERFSAQQFPDLHSELNLSSLELGDSALYFCASSPLGLDTQYFGPGTRLTVL.

The chain carries TRBV5-5 and TRBJ1-4, with 11 bases matching TRBD1. The V and J ends lost 0 bases and 3 bases, in that order; junction bases with no gene match: 7. This CDR3 is 18 amino acids long. Per the germline V gene, CDR1 is SGHKS and CDR2 is YYEKEE (reference sequence). CDR3 in amino acids: CASSLGRTGGEANEKLFF. The DNA for the CDR3 is TGTGCCAGCAGCTTGGGGAGGACAGGGGGCGAGGCTAATGAAAAACTGTTTTTT.

Only a few counts were recorded for this clonotype. V is TRBV5-1 and J is TRBJ2-5; possibly TRBD1 or TRBD2 for D (5 bases each). Trimming cost V 0 bases and J 4 bases, with 13 bases left between them. Germline values: CDR1 SGHRS, CDR2 YFSETQ. The length of the CDR3 is 15 residues. In nucleotides, the CDR3 is TGCGCCAGCAGCTTGGGGCAGGGAGCCACAGAGACCCAGTACTTC. Translation gives CASSLGQGATETQYF.

The chain uses TRBV5-1 and TRBJ2-5, with 10 bases aligning to TRBD1. The CDR3 consists of 16 residues. The V segment lost 2 bases and the J segment 1 base; nucleotides outside the gene matches: 5. Germline CDR1 and CDR2: SGHRS and YFSETQ. The CDR3 bases are TGCGCCAGCAGCTTCCTAGGGACAGGGGTCCAAGAGACCCAGTACTTC. Its translation: CASSFLGTGVQETQYF.

The rearrangement links TRBV2 to TRBJ2-5; 9 nucleotides match TRBD1. Germline-derived CDR1 and CDR2 are SNHLY and FYNNEI. This CDR3 spans 14 amino acids. V lost 8 bases, J lost 1 base, and 5 bases stayed unmatched. The CDR3 DNA follows: TGTGCCAGCCGACAGGGGGATGGCCAAGAGACCCAGTACTTC. This codes for CASRQGDGQETQYF.

The chain couples TRBV2 to TRBJ2-1; the match to TRBD2 covers 14 bases. V was pared by 6 bases and J by 9 bases, with 16 bases of the junction left unmatched. CDR1 is SNHLY and CDR2 is FYNNEI in the germline V gene. This CDR3 spans 18 amino acids. CDR3 DNA: TGTGCCAGCAGAGGCTTCGGACTAGCGGGAGGCCCGGGAAGTGAGCAGTTCTTC. Translation: CASRGFGLAGGPGSEQFF.

The V gene is TRBV29-1, the J gene TRBJ2-5; D tentatively reads TRBD1 or TRBD2 (5 bases each). CDR1 and CDR2 (germline): SQVTM, ANQGSEA. The V end lost 4 bases, the J end lost 5 bases, and 14 bases lay between the germline ends. This CDR3 has 13 amino acids. The CDR3 DNA sequence: TGCAGCGTTGCTTGGGGGACGAGCGAGACCCAGTACTTC. It is translated as CSVAWGTSETQYF.

This clonotype has more than one count but fewer than ten. The chain links TRBV5-1 to TRBJ2-1; D uncertain. V lost 4 bases, J lost 0 bases, and 8 bases lay in between. The CDR3 is made up of 14 amino acids. Germline V gives CDR1 SGHRS, CDR2 YFSETQ. Here the CDR3 DNA reads TGCGCCAGCAGCCCCTTCAGCTCCTACAATGAGCAGTTCTTC. This sequence encodes CASSPFSSYNEQFF.

V gene TRBV12-3 or TRBV12-4 combines with J gene TRBJ2-1, with D unresolved. Deletions cut 3 bases from V and 7 bases from J, with 13 bases between. This CDR3 comprises 14 residues. The CDR3 DNA reads TGTGCCAGCAGTTTTGGGCAACTTAGGAATGAGCAGTTCTTC. Protein product: CASSFGQLRNEQFF.

The chain couples TRBV4-1 to TRBJ2-2, with 7 bases matching TRBD1. V shed 4 bases, J shed 0 bases, and the junction held 8 bases outside the gene matches. The germline V gene encodes CDR1 MGHRA and CDR2 YSYEKL. The CDR3 covers 17 residues. In DNA form, the CDR3 reads TGCGCCAGCAGCCCCAGGACAGGAATCCCGAACACCGGGGAGCTGTTTTTT. This translates into CASSPRTGIPNTGELFF.

The chain recombines TRBV18 with TRBJ2-7, with a possible D match to TRBD2 (5 bases). V was clipped by 3 bases and J by 6 bases, with 12 bases between them. Germline values: CDR1 KGHSH, CDR2 LQKENI. CDR3 length: 13 amino acids. CDR3 DNA: TGTGCCAGCTCACCCACCATAGGGAGCGAGCAGTACGTC. Protein sequence: CASSPTIGSEQYV.

This clonotype was observed a few times. The V call is TRBV20-1, the J call TRBJ2-5; the D gene is possibly TRBD2 (5 bases). Germline V gene sequence: CDR1 DFQATT, CDR2 SNEGSKA (reference sequence). The CDR3 has 14 amino acids. Trimming took 0 bases from V and 2 from J, leaving 10 bases between them. CDR3 region: CSARDSGFQETQYF. As DNA, the CDR3 is TGCAGTGCTAGAGATTCGGGGTTTCAAGAGACCCAGTACTTC.